This TCR beta chain was sequenced for a study of identical twins. CDR1 and CDR2 (germline): LGHDT, YNNKEL (reference sequence). The ends lost 0 bases at V and 1 base at J; junction bases unmatched: 0. The CDR3 is 14 amino acids. TCRdb processed the 5' RACE reads anew with MiXCR; each CDR3 protein has one entry. The repertoire includes more than 400,000 distinct CDR3 sequences, roughly 15% of them detected once, and roughly 0.44% sits in the top ten. This sample also appeared in a second study, on yellow fever vaccine responses in identical twins.

This chain uses TRBV3-1 with TRBJ2-7, with 7 nucleotides matching TRBD2. Input material: CD4+ T cells sorted from blood. This TCR was sampled from a young woman in good health. CDR3 sequence reads: CASSQEGGSYEQYF. Here the CDR3 DNA reads TGTGCCAGCAGCCAAGAGGGGGGGTCCTACGAGCAGTACTTC.